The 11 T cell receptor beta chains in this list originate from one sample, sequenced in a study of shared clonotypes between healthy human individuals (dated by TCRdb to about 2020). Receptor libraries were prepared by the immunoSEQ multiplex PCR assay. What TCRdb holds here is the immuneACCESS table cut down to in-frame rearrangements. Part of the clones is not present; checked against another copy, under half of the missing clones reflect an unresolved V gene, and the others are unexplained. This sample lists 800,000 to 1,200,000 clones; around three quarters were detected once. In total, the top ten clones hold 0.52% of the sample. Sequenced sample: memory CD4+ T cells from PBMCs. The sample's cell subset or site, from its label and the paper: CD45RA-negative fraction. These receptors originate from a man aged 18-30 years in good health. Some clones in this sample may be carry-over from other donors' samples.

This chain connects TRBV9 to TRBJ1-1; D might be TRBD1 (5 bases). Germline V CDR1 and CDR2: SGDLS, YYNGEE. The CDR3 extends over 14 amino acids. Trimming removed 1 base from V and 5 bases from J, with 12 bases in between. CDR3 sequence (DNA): TGTGCCAGCAGCGTAACTCTCGGGGGAACTGAAGCTTTCTTT. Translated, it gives CASSVTLGGTEAFF.

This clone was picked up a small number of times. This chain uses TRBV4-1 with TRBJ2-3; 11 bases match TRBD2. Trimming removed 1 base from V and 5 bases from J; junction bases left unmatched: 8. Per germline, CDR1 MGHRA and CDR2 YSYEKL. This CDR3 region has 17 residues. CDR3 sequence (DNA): TGCGCCAGCAGCCAAGTTAGCGGGAGGGCCCAGAGAGATACGCAGTATTTT. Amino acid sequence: CASSQVSGRAQRDTQYF.

In nucleotides, the CDR3 is TGTGCCAGCAGCACCCAGGGGGGAAACTATGGCTACACCTTC. This codes for CASSTQGGNYGYTF. This chain uses TRBV9 with TRBJ1-2; 7 bases agree with TRBD1. The V and J ends lost 4 bases and 2 bases, in that order; junction bases with no gene match: 5. The germline gives CDR1 SGDLS, CDR2 YYNGEE. This CDR3 has 14 amino acids.

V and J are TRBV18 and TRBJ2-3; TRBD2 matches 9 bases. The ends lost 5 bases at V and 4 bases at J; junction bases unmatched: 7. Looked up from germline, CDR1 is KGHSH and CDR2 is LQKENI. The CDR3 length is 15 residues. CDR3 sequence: CASSTLAGVADTQYF. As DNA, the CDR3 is TGTGCCAGCTCAACCTTAGCGGGAGTGGCAGATACGCAGTATTTT.

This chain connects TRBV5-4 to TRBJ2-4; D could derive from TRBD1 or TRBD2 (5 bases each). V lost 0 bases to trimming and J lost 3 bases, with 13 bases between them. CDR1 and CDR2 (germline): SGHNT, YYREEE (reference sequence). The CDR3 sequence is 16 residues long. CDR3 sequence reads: CASSLDRMGSKNIQYF. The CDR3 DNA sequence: TGTGCCAGCAGCTTGGACAGGATGGGGAGCAAAAACATTCAGTACTTC.

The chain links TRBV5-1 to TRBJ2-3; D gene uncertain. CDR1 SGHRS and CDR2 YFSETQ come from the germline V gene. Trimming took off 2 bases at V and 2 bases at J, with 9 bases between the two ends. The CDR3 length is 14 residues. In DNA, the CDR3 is TGCGCCAGCAGCTTACGCAGAGACACAGATACGCAGTATTTT. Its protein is CASSLRRDTDTQYF.

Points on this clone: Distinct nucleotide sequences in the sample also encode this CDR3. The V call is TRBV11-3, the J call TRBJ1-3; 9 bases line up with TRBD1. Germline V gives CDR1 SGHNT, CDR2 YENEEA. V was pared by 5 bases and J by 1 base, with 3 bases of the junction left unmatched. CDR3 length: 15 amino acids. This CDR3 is CASSPGQGSGNTIYF. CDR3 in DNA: TGTGCCAGCAGCCCGGGACAGGGTTCTGGAAACACCATATATTTT.

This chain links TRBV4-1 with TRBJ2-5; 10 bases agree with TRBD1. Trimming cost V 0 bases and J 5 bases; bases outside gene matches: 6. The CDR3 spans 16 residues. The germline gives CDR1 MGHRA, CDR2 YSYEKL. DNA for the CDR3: TGCGCCAGCAGCCAAGACCCGGGACAGGGGAGGGAGACCCAGTACTTC. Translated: CASSQDPGQGRETQYF.

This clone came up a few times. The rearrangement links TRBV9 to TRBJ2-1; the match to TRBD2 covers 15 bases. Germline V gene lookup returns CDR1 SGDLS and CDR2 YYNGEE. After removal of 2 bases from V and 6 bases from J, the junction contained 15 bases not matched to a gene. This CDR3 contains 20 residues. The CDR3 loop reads CASSVHPTSGLAGGGNEQFF. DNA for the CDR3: TGTGCCAGCAGCGTCCACCCCACTTCGGGACTAGCGGGAGGTGGCAATGAGCAGTTCTTC.

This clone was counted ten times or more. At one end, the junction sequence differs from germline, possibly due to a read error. The CDR3 spells CASTLGQGKDTEAFF. DNA for the CDR3: TGTGCCAGCACCTTAGGACAGGGGAAGGACACTGAAGCTTTCTTT. The chain employs TRBV7-9 and TRBJ1-1, with 9 positions matching TRBD1. Germline V lookup: CDR1 SEHNR, CDR2 FQNEAQ (reference sequence). This CDR3 is 15 amino acids long.

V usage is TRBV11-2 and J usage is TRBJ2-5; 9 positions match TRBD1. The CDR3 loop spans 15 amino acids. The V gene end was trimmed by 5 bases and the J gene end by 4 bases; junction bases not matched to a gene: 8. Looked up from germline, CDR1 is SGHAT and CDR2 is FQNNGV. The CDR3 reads CASSAVTGGSETQYF. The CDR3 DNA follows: TGTGCCAGCAGCGCCGTAACAGGGGGCTCAGAGACCCAGTACTTC. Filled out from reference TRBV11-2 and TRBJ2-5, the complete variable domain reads EAGVAQSPRYKIIEKRQSVAFWCNPISGHATLYWYQQILGQGPKLLIQFQNNGVVDDSQLPKDRFSAERLKGVDSTLKIQPAKLEDSAVYLCASSAVTGGSETQYFGPGTRLLVL.